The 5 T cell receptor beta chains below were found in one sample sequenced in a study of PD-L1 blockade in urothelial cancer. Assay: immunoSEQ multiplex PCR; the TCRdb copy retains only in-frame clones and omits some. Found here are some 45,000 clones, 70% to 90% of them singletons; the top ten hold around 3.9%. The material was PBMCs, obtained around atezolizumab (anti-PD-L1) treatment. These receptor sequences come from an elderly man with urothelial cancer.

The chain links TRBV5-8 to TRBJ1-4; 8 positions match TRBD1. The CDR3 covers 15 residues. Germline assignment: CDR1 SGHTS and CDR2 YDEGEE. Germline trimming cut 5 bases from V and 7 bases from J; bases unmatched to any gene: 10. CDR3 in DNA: TGTGCCAGCAGTTTCGGACAGGGAACGGGTGAAAAACTGTTTTTT. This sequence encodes CASSFGQGTGEKLFF.

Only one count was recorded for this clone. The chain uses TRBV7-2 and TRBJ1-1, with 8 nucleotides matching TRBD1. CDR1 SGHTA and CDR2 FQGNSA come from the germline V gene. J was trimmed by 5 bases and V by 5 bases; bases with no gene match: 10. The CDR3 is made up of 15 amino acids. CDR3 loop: CASSQESQGATEAFF. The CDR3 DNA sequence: TGTGCCAGCAGCCAGGAAAGCCAGGGGGCTACTGAAGCTTTCTTT. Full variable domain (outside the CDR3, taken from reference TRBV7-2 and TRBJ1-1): GAGVSQSPSNKVTEKGKDVELRCDPISGHTALYWYRQSLGQGLEFLIYFQGNSAPDKSGLPSDRFSAERTGGSVSTLTIQRTQQEDSAVYLCASSQESQGATEAFFGQGTRLTVV.

CDR3 sequence: CTSSQPKLAGGPREVEQFF. Here the CDR3 DNA reads TGCACCAGCAGCCAGCCTAAACTAGCGGGAGGGCCTAGGGAGGTTGAGCAGTTCTTC. This chain connects TRBV1 to TRBJ2-1; the listed D gene, TRBD2, was not tested against the DNA. TRBV1 is a recognized pseudogene. The CDR3 is made up of 19 amino acids.

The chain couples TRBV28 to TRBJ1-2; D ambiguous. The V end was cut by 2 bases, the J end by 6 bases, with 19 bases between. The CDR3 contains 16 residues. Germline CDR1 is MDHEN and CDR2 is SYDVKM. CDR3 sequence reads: CASSLMSLAALNGYTF. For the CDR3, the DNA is TGTGCCAGCAGTTTAATGTCTCTGGCCGCCTTAAATGGCTACACCTTC.

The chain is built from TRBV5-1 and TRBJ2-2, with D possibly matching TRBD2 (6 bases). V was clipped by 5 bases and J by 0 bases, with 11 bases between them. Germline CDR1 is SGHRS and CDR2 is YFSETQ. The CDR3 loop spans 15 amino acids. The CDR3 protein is CASRISGSNTGELFF. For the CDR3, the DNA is TGCGCCAGCAGGATTAGCGGCTCGAACACCGGGGAGCTGTTTTTT.